This T cell receptor beta chain was profiled in a study of identical twins. Trimming removed 2 bases at V and 4 bases at J, with 18 bases between. Germline V gene sequence: CDR1 MNHEY, CDR2 SMNVEV (reference sequence). CDR3 length: 16 residues. One entry per CDR3 protein results from TCRdb running MiXCR on the 5' RACE reads. The table lists approximately 500,000 distinct CDR3 sequences, approximately 14% of them singletons. These sequences were also reported in another study, on yellow fever vaccine responses in identical twins.

This chain joins TRBV27 and TRBJ2-7; no clear D. Material: CD4+ T cells sorted from blood. This TCR was recovered from a young woman in good health. The CDR3 bases are TGTGCCAGCAGTTTAACCCCTGTGGGCGGATTATACGAGCAGTACTTC. This codes for CASSLTPVGGLYEQYF.